The present T cell receptor beta chain was sequenced within a study of early T cells in non-severe SARS-CoV-2 infection. Whole-study context: Sequencing of unsorted whole blood was done on bulk RNA, leaving chains unpaired.

The germline CDR1 and CDR2 sequences are DFQATT and SNEGSKA (reference sequence). V was pared by 0 bases and J by 4 bases, with 16 bases between. The CDR3 consists of 16 residues. Each single cDNA molecule received a unique molecular identifier. TCRdb processed the 5' RACE reads anew with MiXCR; each CDR3 protein has one entry. This table has fewer than 55,000 distinct CDR3 sequences, roughly 4.2% appearing once. Ten or more counts support this clonotype. The antigen is not known. Findings and caveats of the study: Matching with VDJdb favored anti-spike CD8 responses (missing private and CD4 specificities).

Sequenced input: whole blood. The genes are TRBV20-1 and TRBJ2-1; D gene unclear. This TCR was sampled from an adult who was a healthcare worker with PCR-confirmed SARS-CoV-2 infection or an uninfected control (not recorded which). The CDR3 sequence is CSARDPVAVAYNEQFF. CDR3 coding DNA: TGCAGTGCTAGAGACCCCGTGGCGGTAGCATACAATGAGCAGTTCTTC.